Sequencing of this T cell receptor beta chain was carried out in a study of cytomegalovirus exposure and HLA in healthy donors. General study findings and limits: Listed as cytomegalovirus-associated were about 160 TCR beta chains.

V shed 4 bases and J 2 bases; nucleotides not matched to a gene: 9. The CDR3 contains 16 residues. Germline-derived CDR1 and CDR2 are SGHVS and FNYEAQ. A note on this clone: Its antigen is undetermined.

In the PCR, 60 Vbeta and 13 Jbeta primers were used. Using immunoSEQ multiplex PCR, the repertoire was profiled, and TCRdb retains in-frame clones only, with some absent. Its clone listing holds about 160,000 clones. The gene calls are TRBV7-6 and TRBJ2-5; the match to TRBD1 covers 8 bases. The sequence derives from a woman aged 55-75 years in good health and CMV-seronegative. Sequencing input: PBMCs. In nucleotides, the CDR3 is TGTGCCAGCAGCTCGGACAGGGCCAGTGGACAAGAGACCCAGTACTTC. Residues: CASSSDRASGQETQYF.